These T cell receptor beta chains were read from a single sample in a study of blood T cell repertoires in COVID-19. Sequencing used immunoSEQ multiplex PCR; TCRdb keeps in-frame clones, though not all of them. The data contain about 99,000 clones, around 92% of them singletons. The sequencing input was peripheral blood. The receptors originated from a woman between 55 and 75 years old with acute or convalescent COVID-19. Both conserved end residues are part of each CDR3. D genes are given only for firm matches. Size tells how often a clone was seen (once, few, many) or the class of an expanded clone, and some rows leave it out.

V gene	J gene	D gene	clone size	CDR3 protein	CDR3 DNA
TRBV7-9	TRBJ2-1	NA	NA	CASSPKTRLGNEQFF	TGTGCCAGCAGCCCTAAGACTAGGTTGGGCAATGAGCAGTTCTTC
TRBV19	TRBJ1-5	NA	NA	CASSIEYRVNQPQHF	TGTGCCAGTAGTATAGAATACAGGGTCAATCAGCCCCAGCATTTT
TRBV3-1/TRBV3-2	TRBJ2-2	TRBD1	NA	CASSQPGTGSGTGELFF	TGTGCCAGCAGCCAGCCAGGGACAGGGTCGGGGACCGGGGAGCTGTTTTTT
TRBV5-1	TRBJ2-5	TRBD2	NA	CASSLQTSGRLETQYF	TGCGCCAGCAGCCTCCAGACTAGCGGGAGACTAGAGACCCAGTACTTC
TRBV5-1	TRBJ1-1	TRBD1	NA	CASSLNKGATEAFF	TGCGCCAGCAGCTTGAATAAGGGGGCAACTGAAGCTTTCTTT
TRBV30	TRBJ1-2	TRBD1	NA	CAWKGTGRVWDGYTF	TGTGCCTGGAAGGGGACAGGGAGGGTTTGGGATGGCTACACCTTC
TRBV30	TRBJ1-1	TRBD1	NA	CAWSRGRQGYMNTEAFF	TGTGCCTGGAGTCGAGGCAGACAGGGATACATGAACACTGAAGCTTTCTTT
TRBV6-6	TRBJ2-1	TRBD2	NA	CASSYGLAGGNEQFF	TGTGCCAGCAGTTACGGACTAGCGGGAGGCAATGAGCAGTTCTTC
TRBV7-9	TRBJ2-2	TRBD1	NA	CASSLDNRGTGELFF	TGTGCCAGCAGCTTAGATAACAGGGGGACCGGGGAGCTGTTTTTT
TRBV19	TRBJ1-5	TRBD1	NA	CASLDRSNQPQHF	TGTGCCAGCCTGGACAGGTCCAATCAGCCCCAGCATTTT
TRBV29-1	TRBJ1-1	NA	NA	CSGGTANTEAFF	TGCAGCGGCGGGACTGCGAACACTGAAGCTTTCTTT
TRBV27	TRBJ2-1	NA	few	CASSRLSADSYNEQFF	TGTGCCAGCAGTCGCCTTTCGGCGGACTCCTACAATGAGCAGTTCTTC
TRBV28	TRBJ1-6	NA	NA	CASSLIASREAPLHF	TGTGCCAGCAGTTTAATTGCATCGAGGGAAGCACCCCTCCACTTT
TRBV2	TRBJ1-5	NA	NA	CASSEAYNQPQHF	TGTGCCAGCAGTGAAGCATACAATCAGCCCCAGCATTTT
TRBV27	TRBJ1-1	NA	few	CASSFDRFGEAFF	TGTGCCAGCAGTTTCGACAGGTTTGGGGAAGCTTTCTTT
TRBV6-6	TRBJ1-2	NA	NA	CASTPYRDFSYTF	TGTGCCAGCACCCCATATAGAGATTTTAGCTACACCTTC
TRBV5-1	TRBJ2-3	TRBD2	NA	CASISGSTDTQYF	TGCGCCAGCATTAGCGGGAGCACAGATACGCAGTATTTT
TRBV7-3	TRBJ1-6	NA	once	CASSLSGINSPLHF	TGTGCCAGCAGCTTATCAGGGATCAATTCACCCCTCCACTTT
TRBV13	TRBJ2-1	TRBD2	NA	CASSASRTSGSFSYNEQFF	TGTGCCAGCAGCGCATCTAGGACTAGCGGGTCTTTCTCCTACAATGAGCAGTTCTTC
TRBV19	TRBJ2-1	TRBD2	NA	CASSIEGLAGYNEQFF	TGTGCCAGTAGTATAGAGGGACTAGCGGGGTACAATGAGCAGTTCTTC
TRBV10-1	TRBJ1-1	TRBD1	NA	CASSPTGGTEAFF	TGCGCCAGCAGCCCTACAGGGGGGACTGAAGCTTTCTTT
TRBV5-8	TRBJ1-2	TRBD1	NA	CASSFGQEWNYGYTF	TGTGCCAGCAGCTTTGGACAGGAATGGAACTATGGCTACACCTTC
TRBV5-4	TRBJ2-1	NA	NA	CASSFGGGSPYNEQFF	TGTGCCAGCAGCTTCGGGGGCGGGAGTCCTTACAATGAGCAGTTCTTC
TRBV7-9	TRBJ1-1	NA	NA	CASSLGGSGTEAFF	TGTGCCAGCAGCTTAGGAGGGTCGGGCACTGAAGCTTTCTTT
TRBV9	TRBJ2-2	NA	NA	CASSAGQIPNTGELFF	TGTGCCAGCAGCGCAGGACAGATTCCGAACACCGGGGAGCTGTTTTTT
TRBV24-1	TRBJ2-2	TRBD1	NA	CATMDRTNTGELFF	TGTGCCACCATGGACAGGACGAACACCGGGGAGCTGTTTTTT
TRBV5-1	TRBJ2-7	TRBD1	NA	CASSWDSSYEQYF	TGCGCCAGCAGCTGGGACAGCTCCTACGAGCAGTACTTC
TRBV6-5	TRBJ1-1	NA	NA	CASSSSIEAFF	TGTGCCAGCTCATCTTCTATCGAAGCTTTCTTT
TRBV5-1	TRBJ1-4	NA	NA	CASSLTTGYNEKLFF	TGCGCCAGCAGCTTGACCACAGGGTATAATGAAAAACTGTTTTTT
TRBV19	TRBJ2-3	TRBD2	NA	CASSSGLPDTQYF	TGTGCCAGTAGTTCGGGACTACCAGATACGCAGTATTTT
TRBV18	TRBJ1-3	NA	NA	CASSRDLAGGNTIYF	TGTGCCAGCTCCCGGGACCTAGCGGGCGGAAACACCATATATTTT
TRBV25-1	TRBJ1-2	TRBD1	NA	CASSEFVGGENGYTF	TGTGCCAGCAGTGAATTTGTAGGGGGCGAGAATGGCTACACCTTC
TRBV12-5	TRBJ1-6	NA	NA	CASGLNITPSPLHF	TGTGCTAGTGGTTTAAACATTACGCCTTCACCCCTCCACTTT
TRBV25-1	TRBJ1-2	TRBD1	few	CASSGPDRGWYGYTF	TGTGCCAGCAGTGGCCCGGACAGGGGATGGTATGGCTACACCTTC
TRBV5-8	TRBJ1-2	NA	NA	CASSLGGRANYGYTF	TGTGCCAGCAGCTTGGGAGGCAGGGCTAACTATGGCTACACCTTC
TRBV5-1	TRBJ2-3	TRBD2	NA	CASSLGRGADTQYF	TGCGCCAGCAGCTTAGGGCGGGGGGCAGATACGCAGTATTTT
TRBV28	TRBJ2-7	TRBD2	NA	CASRAGGRYEQYF	TGTGCCAGCAGAGCGGGAGGTCGCTACGAGCAGTACTTC
TRBV9	TRBJ1-4	NA	NA	CASSVGVATNEKLFF	TGTGCCAGCAGCGTAGGAGTTGCAACTAATGAAAAACTGTTTTTT
TRBV7-9	TRBJ1-2	TRBD1	NA	CASSLGQGPGYGYTF	TGTGCCAGCAGCTTAGGACAGGGTCCGGGCTATGGCTACACCTTC
TRBV10-3	TRBJ1-6	NA	NA	CASLDPQVAPSPLHF	TGTGCCAGTCTCGACCCCCAGGTGGCGCCTTCACCCCTCCACTTT
TRBV24-1	TRBJ2-1	TRBD2	once	CATSELSGTSYNEQFF	TGTGCCACCAGTGAACTAAGCGGGACCTCCTACAATGAGCAGTTCTTC
TRBV6-5	TRBJ1-4	TRBD1	NA	CASSIGQGVTEKLFF	TGTGCCAGCAGTATCGGACAGGGGGTGACTGAAAAACTGTTTTTT
TRBV10-3	TRBJ1-1	TRBD1	NA	CATLDRMNTEAFF	TGTGCCACCCTGGACAGGATGAACACTGAAGCTTTCTTT
TRBV10-1	TRBJ2-1	TRBD2	NA	CASAGLAGGRDEQFF	TGCGCCAGCGCCGGACTAGCGGGAGGTCGAGATGAGCAGTTCTTC
TRBV9	TRBJ2-1	TRBD2	NA	CASSLGTTNNEQFF	TGTGCCAGCAGCTTAGGGACTACCAACAATGAGCAGTTCTTC
TRBV9	TRBJ2-2	NA	NA	CASSPREGSNTGELFF	TGTGCCAGCAGCCCCCGGGAAGGCTCAAACACCGGGGAGCTGTTTTTT
TRBV9	TRBJ2-7	TRBD2	NA	CASSIGTSGTYEQYF	TGTGCCAGCAGCATTGGGACTAGCGGTACCTACGAGCAGTACTTC
TRBV16	TRBJ2-5	TRBD2	NA	CASSPLAGGPETQYF	TGTGCCAGCAGCCCCCTAGCGGGAGGGCCGGAGACCCAGTACTTC
TRBV18	TRBJ2-2	TRBD2	NA	CASSPRTSGSTGELFF	TGTGCCAGCTCACCCCGGACTAGCGGGAGCACCGGGGAGCTGTTTTTT
TRBV5-1	TRBJ1-2	NA	NA	CASSLDRVNYGYTF	TGCGCCAGCAGCTTGGACAGGGTTAATTATGGCTACACCTTC
TRBV7-3	TRBJ2-1	TRBD2	NA	CASSLISRSSGNNEQFF	TGTGCCAGCAGCTTAATTAGTAGGTCTAGCGGTAACAATGAGCAGTTCTTC
TRBV11-1	TRBJ1-4	NA	NA	CASSPPGSNEKLFF	TGTGCCAGCAGCCCGCCGGGGTCTAATGAAAAACTGTTTTTT
TRBV4-1	TRBJ1-4	TRBD1	once	CASSLGQGSTNEKLFF	TGCGCCAGCAGCCTTGGACAGGGATCAACTAATGAAAAACTGTTTTTT
TRBV3-1/TRBV3-2	TRBJ2-5	NA	NA	CASSQVRGLGETQYF	TGTGCCAGCAGCCAAGTCCGGGGATTGGGAGAGACCCAGTACTTC
TRBV10-3	TRBJ1-2	TRBD1	NA	CAIPTAGTGEGQDGYTF	TGTGCCATCCCTACGGCCGGGACAGGGGAGGGTCAGGATGGCTACACCTTC
TRBV6-5	TRBJ1-3	NA	NA	CASRIESSGNTIYF	TGTGCCAGCAGAATAGAGAGCTCTGGAAACACCATATATTTT
TRBV3-1/TRBV3-2	TRBJ2-7	TRBD2	NA	CASTRASGASYEQYF	TGTGCCAGCACCCGGGCTAGCGGGGCCTCCTACGAGCAGTACTTC
TRBV7-9	TRBJ1-2	NA	NA	CASRAGEGYTF	TGTGCCAGCAGGGCCGGGGAGGGCTACACCTTC
TRBV18	TRBJ1-2	TRBD1	NA	CASSPPGQGKYGYTF	TGTGCCAGCTCACCCCCGGGACAGGGGAAGTATGGCTACACCTTC